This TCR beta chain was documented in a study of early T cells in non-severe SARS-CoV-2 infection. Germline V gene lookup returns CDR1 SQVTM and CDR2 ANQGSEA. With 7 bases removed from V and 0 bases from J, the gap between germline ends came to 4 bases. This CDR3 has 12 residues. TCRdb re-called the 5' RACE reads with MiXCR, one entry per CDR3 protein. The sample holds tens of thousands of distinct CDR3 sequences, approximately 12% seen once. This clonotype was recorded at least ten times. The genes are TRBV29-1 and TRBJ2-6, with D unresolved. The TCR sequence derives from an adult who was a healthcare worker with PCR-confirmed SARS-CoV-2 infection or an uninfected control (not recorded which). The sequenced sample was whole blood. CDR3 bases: TGCAGCGCATTCTCTGGGGCCAACGTCCTGACTTTC. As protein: CSAFSGANVLTF.